A selection of T cell receptor beta chains follows, all from one sample in a study of T-cell reconstitution after alpha-beta-depleted transplantation in children. TCRdb reprocessed the PCR reads via MiXCR and lists one record per CDR3 protein. Counted here are some 550,000 distinct CDR3 sequences, roughly 23% occurring once; the ten biggest clones make up about 14%. Sample: PBMCs, mostly from graft donor cells, taken 360 days after TCRalphabeta/CD19-depleted stem cell transplant. The receptors come from a boy less than two years old who had a stem cell transplant for acute myeloid leukemia, so the T cells may come from the graft donor. Both conserved end residues are part of each CDR3. Each record gives: V gene, J gene, CDR3 protein.

v_gene: TRBV27
j_gene: TRBJ2-1
CDR3aa: CASSSTGAGGAYNEQFF

v_gene: TRBV7-2
j_gene: TRBJ1-2
CDR3aa: CASSFPSTGLGGYTF

v_gene: TRBV29-1
j_gene: TRBJ2-5
CDR3aa: CSVGTSGQETQYF

v_gene: TRBV20-1
j_gene: TRBJ1-5
CDR3aa: CSAREQGPNQPQHF

v_gene: TRBV5-1
j_gene: TRBJ1-4
CDR3aa: CASSHSQGAFEKLFF

v_gene: TRBV15
j_gene: TRBJ1-4
CDR3aa: CATSRGGYEKLFF

v_gene: TRBV27
j_gene: TRBJ2-7
CDR3aa: CASSNTGDEYF

v_gene: TRBV29-1
j_gene: TRBJ1-2
CDR3aa: CSVEASLPPDGYTF

v_gene: TRBV20-1
j_gene: TRBJ1-4
CDR3aa: CSALRTTNEKLFF

v_gene: TRBV7-8
j_gene: TRBJ2-7
CDR3aa: CASSLRPNRQGSPYEQYF

v_gene: TRBV29-1
j_gene: TRBJ2-3
CDR3aa: CSVGVSGGTDTQYF

v_gene: TRBV20-1
j_gene: TRBJ2-5
CDR3aa: CSALLLAGSLRETQYF

v_gene: TRBV5-1
j_gene: TRBJ2-2
CDR3aa: CASSLGGDPNTGELFF

v_gene: TRBV20-1
j_gene: TRBJ1-2
CDR3aa: CSARAEGAGAFGYTF

v_gene: TRBV29-1
j_gene: TRBJ2-5
CDR3aa: CSVAPSRVTGFSYF

v_gene: TRBV12-3/TRBV12-4
j_gene: TRBJ1-1
CDR3aa: CASNGDNTEAFF

v_gene: TRBV29-1
j_gene: TRBJ2-3
CDR3aa: CSVAHFSGASRTQYF

v_gene: TRBV6-5
j_gene: TRBJ1-5
CDR3aa: CASSYATGAQPQHF

v_gene: TRBV3-1
j_gene: TRBJ2-7
CDR3aa: CASSQPWATYEQYF

v_gene: TRBV20-1
j_gene: TRBJ2-7
CDR3aa: CSAGRDRDSYEQYF

v_gene: TRBV20-1
j_gene: TRBJ2-1
CDR3aa: CSARGTGGSYNEQFF

v_gene: TRBV7-2
j_gene: TRBJ2-7
CDR3aa: CASSSRSTYEQYF

v_gene: TRBV7-7
j_gene: TRBJ2-3
CDR3aa: CASSLGQGGGDTQYF

v_gene: TRBV20-1
j_gene: TRBJ1-1
CDR3aa: CRADKNTEAFF

v_gene: TRBV14
j_gene: TRBJ2-7
CDR3aa: CASSQVGRYEQYF

v_gene: TRBV20-1
j_gene: TRBJ2-7
CDR3aa: CSASALAGAYYEQYF

v_gene: TRBV7-6
j_gene: TRBJ2-3
CDR3aa: CASSLYPGGDTQYF

v_gene: TRBV20-1
j_gene: TRBJ2-2
CDR3aa: CSARSRRGEDTGELFF

v_gene: TRBV29-1
j_gene: TRBJ2-7
CDR3aa: CSVEGQGPYEQYF

v_gene: TRBV6-5
j_gene: TRBJ2-5
CDR3aa: CASSYGTGGETQYF

v_gene: TRBV20-1
j_gene: TRBJ1-1
CDR3aa: CSARVRGNYTEAFF

v_gene: TRBV12-3/TRBV12-4
j_gene: TRBJ1-1
CDR3aa: CASSLGWGTEAFF

v_gene: TRBV10-3
j_gene: TRBJ1-2
CDR3aa: CAISEWASEKDGYTF

v_gene: TRBV20-1
j_gene: TRBJ1-1
CDR3aa: CSAERTGNTEAFF

v_gene: TRBV6-5
j_gene: TRBJ2-5
CDR3aa: CASSYSPGAGETQYF

v_gene: TRBV6-5
j_gene: TRBJ2-1
CDR3aa: CASSYSRRLEQFF

v_gene: TRBV20-1
j_gene: TRBJ2-2
CDR3aa: CSARSVEELFF

v_gene: TRBV2
j_gene: TRBJ1-1
CDR3aa: CASSHGPPGRMNTEAFF

v_gene: TRBV20-1
j_gene: TRBJ2-4
CDR3aa: CSAPGTTNIQYF

v_gene: TRBV5-1
j_gene: TRBJ2-2
CDR3aa: CASSDPEGSTGELFF

v_gene: TRBV20-1
j_gene: TRBJ2-5
CDR3aa: CSASTASGEETQYF

v_gene: TRBV10-3
j_gene: TRBJ1-1
CDR3aa: CAIRPTGLGTEAFF

v_gene: TRBV29-1
j_gene: TRBJ1-1
CDR3aa: CSVEDLAAGAFF

v_gene: TRBV25-1
j_gene: TRBJ2-3
CDR3aa: CASSEMYSTDTQYF

v_gene: TRBV18
j_gene: TRBJ1-1
CDR3aa: CASSPEAGGTKEAFF

v_gene: TRBV7-2
j_gene: TRBJ2-3
CDR3aa: CAYKTRQGAPDTQYF

v_gene: TRBV4-3
j_gene: TRBJ2-4
CDR3aa: CASSQVGTGVNIQYF

v_gene: TRBV5-1
j_gene: TRBJ1-6
CDR3aa: CASSPDQGNYNSPLHF

v_gene: TRBV20-1
j_gene: TRBJ1-1
CDR3aa: CSARDGWRGEGGTEAFF

v_gene: TRBV11-2
j_gene: TRBJ2-7
CDR3aa: CASSPGLAGGPGPFEQYF